This is a list of T cell receptor beta chains from one sample in a study of blood T cells in healthy people across ages. One entry per CDR3 protein results from TCRdb running MiXCR on the 5' RACE reads. The sample has some 900,000 distinct CDR3 sequences; about 48% are singletons. The sample taken for sequencing was blood. Receptors originate from a man aged 25-40 years in good health. Each CDR3 is given with its conserved first and last residue. D genes are given only for firm matches. A clone size is listed for some rows: how often the clone was seen (once, few, many), or a class if it is expanded.

TRBD1	TRBV27	few	13	TRBJ1-2	CASRLSQGAGYTF	TGTGCCAGCAGGTTAAGTCAGGGGGCAGGCTACACCTTC
TRBD2	TRBV6-2/TRBV6-3	NA	17	TRBJ2-5	CASSPGLAGGYQETQYF	TGTGCCAGCAGTCCCGGACTAGCGGGGGGCTACCAAGAGACCCAGTACTTC
NA	TRBV20-1	NA	14	TRBJ2-1	CSARVQGSYNEQFF	TGCAGTGCTAGAGTGCAGGGTTCCTACAATGAGCAGTTCTTC
TRBD2	TRBV27	few	15	TRBJ2-3	CASSTLAGATDTQYF	TGTGCCAGCAGCACACTAGCGGGGGCGACAGATACGCAGTATTTT
NA	TRBV4-2	NA	13	TRBJ2-7	CASSQDTKDEQYF	TGTGCCAGCAGCCAAGATACTAAGGACGAGCAGTACTTC
TRBD2	TRBV7-2	NA	16	TRBJ2-7	CASSPHGAGVSYEQYF	TGTGCCAGCAGCCCACATGGGGCGGGGGTCTCCTACGAGCAGTACTTC
TRBD1	TRBV7-2	NA	13	TRBJ2-1	CASSSRPGQVLFF	TGTGCCAGCAGCTCCCGACCGGGACAGGTATTGTTCTTC
TRBD1	TRBV6-6	NA	17	TRBJ1-1	CASSYSGTGRELTEAFF	TGTGCCAGCAGTTACTCGGGGACAGGGAGGGAGTTGACTGAAGCTTTCTTT
TRBD1	TRBV19	NA	17	TRBJ2-1	CASSIDRWTGATVEQFF	TGTGCCAGTAGTATAGATCGGTGGACAGGGGCCACGGTTGAGCAGTTCTTC
TRBD1	TRBV20-1	many	13	TRBJ1-4	CSAKGAANEKLFF	TGCAGTGCTAAGGGGGCAGCTAATGAAAAACTGTTTTTT
NA	TRBV4-2	few	16	TRBJ1-4	CASSREEGFANEKLFF	TGTGCCAGCAGCCGAGAAGAAGGCTTCGCTAATGAAAAACTGTTTTTT
NA	TRBV14	NA	13	TRBJ2-3	CASSPNALGTQYF	TGTGCCAGCAGCCCCAATGCCCTAGGTACGCAGTATTTT
NA	TRBV6-5	NA	15	TRBJ2-7	CASSPGTRGSYEQYF	TGTGCCAGCAGTCCCGGGACGAGGGGCTCCTACGAGCAGTACTTC
NA	TRBV5-6	NA	17	TRBJ1-2	CASSLANMPRPWEGYTF	TGTGCCAGCAGCTTGGCAAATATGCCCCGACCGTGGGAAGGCTACACCTTC
TRBD1	TRBV4-1	NA	16	TRBJ1-2	CASSQGLQGTIGGYTF	TGCGCCAGCAGCCAAGGTCTACAGGGGACCATTGGTGGCTACACCTTC
TRBD1	TRBV6-5	NA	12	TRBJ1-2	CAATQGAGGYTF	TGTGCCGCAACCCAGGGGGCCGGTGGCTACACCTTC
NA	TRBV28	NA	16	TRBJ2-7	CASSLTDALKTYEQYF	TGTGCCAGCAGTTTAACGGACGCCTTAAAAACCTACGAGCAGTACTTC